This T cell receptor beta chain was documented in a study of brain T cells in children with intractable seizures. Method: immunoSEQ multiplex PCR; TCRdb's copy keeps in-frame clones and lacks some. The sample includes around 80,000 clones, approximately 89% seen only once; the top ten take around 24%. Comment on this clone: A far bigger clonotype differs at one base, so this is likely a read error.

Surgery cases with the highest brain T cell transcript signatures were chosen for sequencing. Before surgery, patients took at least one anti-epileptic drug. The CDR3 runs to 11 residues. V was shortened by 3 bases and J by 0 bases, with 0 bases between the two germline ends. The chain employs TRBV12-3 or TRBV12-4 and TRBJ2-7; the D is unclear. The sequences come from peripheral blood, collected at surgery. The TCR was taken from a girl aged 2 to 10 with Rasmussen encephalitis and intractable seizures. CDR3 in DNA: TGTGCCAGCAGTTTCTCCTACGAGCAGTACTTC. Translated: CASSFSYEQYF.